These T cell receptor beta chains were read from a single sample in a study of Graves' ophthalmopathy and Graves' hyperthyroidism. MiXCR, applied by TCRdb to the multiplex PCR reads, yields one record per CDR3 protein. This sample carries approximately 150,000 distinct CDR3 sequences, 30% to 45% of them seen once, and the ten largest clones take around 9.3%. Input material: peripheral blood. These receptor sequences come from a man aged 30-40 years with Graves' ophthalmopathy. Both conserved end residues are part of each CDR3. A D gene is named only where the DNA matches it firmly. Not every row has a clone size; where given, it reads once, few, many or a size class.

V gene	J gene	D gene	clone size	CDR3 DNA	CDR3 protein
TRBV7-2	TRBJ2-5	TRBD1	NA	TGTGCCAGCAGCTTAGCGACTGGACAGGGCGGAGAGACCCAGTACTTC	CASSLATGQGGETQYF
TRBV4-3	TRBJ2-7	TRBD2	once	TGCGCCAGCAGCGAGGGACTAGCGGCCACCTACGAGCAGTACTTC	CASSEGLAATYEQYF
TRBV6-1	TRBJ2-7	NA	once	TGTGCCAGCAGTCCTGCCGGGAGTAATTACTACGAGCAGTACTTC	CASSPAGSNYYEQYF
TRBV11-3	TRBJ1-1	NA	many	TGTGCCAGCAGCTTCCAGGCGAATCTTGAAGCTTTCTTT	CASSFQANLEAFF
TRBV2	TRBJ2-7	NA	many	TGTGCCAGCAGTGAAATCCCCCTCCGCGACTACGAGCAGTACTTC	CASSEIPLRDYEQYF
TRBV28	TRBJ2-7	NA	NA	TGTGCCAGCAGGGGTGGGGGAGGAAGCTACGAGCAGTACTTC	CASRGGGGSYEQYF
TRBV6-2/TRBV6-3	TRBJ2-7	NA	NA	TGTGCCAGCAGTTACCACCCAGGCATTACAGGTTTATCCTACGAGCAGTACTTC	CASSYHPGITGLSYEQYF
TRBV2	TRBJ1-1	TRBD1	NA	TGTGCCAGCAGTGCGATCGGGACAGGGGAAAGGAACACTGAAGCTTTCTTT	CASSAIGTGERNTEAFF
TRBV4-1	TRBJ2-7	NA	many	TGCGCCAGCAGCCAAGTAAGGGGTAGCTACGAGCAGTACTTC	CASSQVRGSYEQYF
TRBV20-1	TRBJ2-5	NA	many	TGCAGTGCCAGATCCGGGAGTGGGATCCAAGAGACCCAGTACTTC	CSARSGSGIQETQYF
TRBV7-3	TRBJ2-7	NA	many	TGTGCCAGCAGCTTAACCGGGGGCGGCGAGCAGTACTTC	CASSLTGGGEQYF
TRBV28	TRBJ2-5	NA	NA	TGTGCCAGCAGTTTTAACTCACTCGACAGACAACTTTTAGAGACCCAGTACTTC	CASSFNSLDRQLLETQYF
TRBV6-2/TRBV6-3	TRBJ1-2	NA	NA	TGTGCCAGCAGTTACTCGAATGGCTATGGCTACACCTTC	CASSYSNGYGYTF
TRBV19	TRBJ2-7	NA	many	TGTGCCAGTAGGAGATACCCGGGCTCCCAGGGCTACGAGCAGTACTTC	CASRRYPGSQGYEQYF
TRBV12-3/TRBV12-4	TRBJ1-1	NA	NA	TGTGCCAGCAGCCTCGGACCCCTAGGGACTGAAGCTTTCTTT	CASSLGPLGTEAFF
TRBV5-1	TRBJ2-7	NA	many	TGCGCCAGCAGCTCCCTGTCCAGCGAGCAGTACTTC	CASSSLSSEQYF
TRBV5-1	TRBJ1-2	NA	NA	TGCGCCAGCAGCTTGGGAGACAGTAACTATGGCTACACCTTC	CASSLGDSNYGYTF
TRBV6-1	TRBJ1-2	TRBD1	few	TGTGCCAGCAGCCGGGACAGATCCTCTTATGGCTACACCTTC	CASSRDRSSYGYTF
TRBV6-1	TRBJ1-2	TRBD1	many	TGTGCCAGCAGTGAATGGGAGGGGGCAAACTATGGCTACACCTTC	CASSEWEGANYGYTF
TRBV30	TRBJ2-7	NA	many	TGTGCCTGGAGTACAAGTGTAAATAACGGCGAGCAGTACTTC	CAWSTSVNNGEQYF
TRBV19	TRBJ1-2	NA	many	TGTGCCAGCGCGTACCAGGGCTATGGCTACACCTTC	CASAYQGYGYTF
TRBV12-3/TRBV12-4	TRBJ1-5	NA	NA	TGTGCCAGCAGTTACGAGCTCAGCAATCAGCCCCAGCATTTT	CASSYELSNQPQHF
TRBV12-3/TRBV12-4	TRBJ1-1	NA	NA	TGTGCCAGCAGTTTTGCCGCTGCAGTTGAAGCTTTCTTT	CASSFAAAVEAFF
TRBV19	TRBJ2-7	TRBD2	NA	TGTGCCAGTAGTATGGGCGGGGGCTACGAGCAGTACTTC	CASSMGGGYEQYF
TRBV7-2	TRBJ1-6	NA	NA	TGTGCCAGCAGCTCCCAGTATAATTCACCCCTCCACTTT	CASSSQYNSPLHF
TRBV6-2/TRBV6-3	TRBJ1-5	NA	many	TGTGCCAGCAGTTTCGGGGGTTGGAGCAATCAGCCCCAGCATTTT	CASSFGGWSNQPQHF